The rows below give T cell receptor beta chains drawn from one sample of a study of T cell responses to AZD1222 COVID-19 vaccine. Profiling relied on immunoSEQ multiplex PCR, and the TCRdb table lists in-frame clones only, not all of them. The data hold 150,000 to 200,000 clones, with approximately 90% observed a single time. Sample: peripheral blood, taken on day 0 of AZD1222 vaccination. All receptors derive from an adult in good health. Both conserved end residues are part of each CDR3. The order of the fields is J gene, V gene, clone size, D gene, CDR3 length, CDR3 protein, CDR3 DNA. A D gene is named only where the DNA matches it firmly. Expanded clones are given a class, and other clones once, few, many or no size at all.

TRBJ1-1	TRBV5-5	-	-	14	CASSPGDMNTEAFF	TGTGCCAGCAGCCCAGGGGACATGAACACTGAAGCTTTCTTT
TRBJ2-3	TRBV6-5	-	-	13	CATLGAYTDTQYF	TGTGCCACCCTGGGCGCCTACACAGATACGCAGTATTTT
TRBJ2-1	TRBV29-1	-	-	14	CSVGDSIWYNEQFF	TGCAGCGTGGGAGACAGTATATGGTACAATGAGCAGTTCTTC
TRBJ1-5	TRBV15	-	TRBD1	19	CATSRELPFSTGGEQPQHF	TGTGCCACCAGCAGAGAATTACCTTTTTCGACAGGGGGCGAACAGCCCCAGCATTTT
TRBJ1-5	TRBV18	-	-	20	CASSPPPGARSVWGNQPQHF	TGTGCCAGCTCACCACCGCCCGGGGCAAGGTCTGTGTGGGGTAATCAGCCCCAGCATTTT
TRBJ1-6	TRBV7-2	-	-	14	CAISSGSYNSPLHF	TGTGCCATCTCCTCGGGCTCTTATAATTCACCCCTCCACTTT
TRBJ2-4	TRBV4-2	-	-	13	CASSHSVEDIQYF	TGTGCCAGCAGCCACAGCGTTGAGGACATTCAGTACTTC
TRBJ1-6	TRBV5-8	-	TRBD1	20	CASSLAFGTGHVSYNSPLHF	TGTGCCAGCAGCTTGGCTTTCGGGACAGGGCACGTCTCCTATAATTCACCCCTCCACTTT
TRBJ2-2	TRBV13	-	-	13	CASAARGNGELFF	TGTGCCAGCGCCGCCCGGGGGAACGGGGAGCTGTTTTTT
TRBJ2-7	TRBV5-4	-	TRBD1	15	CASSLSGTGVHEQYF	TGTGCCAGCAGCTTGTCAGGGACAGGGGTCCACGAGCAGTACTTC
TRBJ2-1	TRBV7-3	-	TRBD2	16	CASSDNSGGSYNEQFF	TGTGCCAGCAGCGATAATAGCGGGGGCTCCTACAATGAGCAGTTCTTC
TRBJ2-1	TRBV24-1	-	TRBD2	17	CATSDLRAGGNINEQFF	TGTGCCACCAGTGATTTAAGAGCGGGGGGGAATATAAATGAGCAGTTCTTC
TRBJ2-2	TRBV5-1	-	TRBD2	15	CASSLPGGYTGELFF	TGCGCCAGCAGCTTACCGGGGGGTTACACCGGGGAGCTGTTTTTT
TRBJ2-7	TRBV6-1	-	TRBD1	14	CASSFGTGVHEQYF	TGTGCCAGCAGTTTCGGGACAGGGGTCCACGAGCAGTACTTC
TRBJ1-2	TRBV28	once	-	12	CASTVTPDGYTF	TGTGCCAGCACGGTTACCCCGGATGGCTACACCTTC
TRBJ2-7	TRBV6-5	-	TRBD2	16	CASSYGPGLVVREQYF	TGTGCCAGCAGTTACGGGCCGGGACTAGTGGTCCGCGAGCAGTACTTC
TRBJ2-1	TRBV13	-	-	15	CASHLFGVRDNEQFF	TGTGCCAGCCACCTTTTTGGGGTACGGGACAATGAGCAGTTCTTC
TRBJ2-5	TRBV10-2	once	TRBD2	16	CASSEKRLAGKETQYF	TGCGCCAGCAGTGAAAAAAGGCTAGCGGGAAAAGAGACCCAGTACTTC
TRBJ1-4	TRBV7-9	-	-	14	CAGGLTESNEKLFF	TGTGCCGGAGGGCTGACCGAATCTAATGAAAAACTGTTTTTT
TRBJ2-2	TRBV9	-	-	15	CASSEGQPNTGELFF	TGTGCCAGCAGCGAAGGACAGCCGAACACCGGGGAGCTGTTTTTT
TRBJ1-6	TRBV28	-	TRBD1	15	CASSLPGTGVSPLHF	TGTGCCAGCAGTTTACCTGGGACAGGGGTCTCACCCCTCCACTTT
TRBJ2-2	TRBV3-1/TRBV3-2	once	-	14	CASSRGANTGELFF	TGTGCCAGCAGTCGGGGGGCCAACACCGGGGAGCTGTTTTTT
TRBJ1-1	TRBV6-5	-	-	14	CASGEGHANTEAFF	TGTGCCAGCGGAGAGGGACATGCGAACACTGAAGCTTTCTTT
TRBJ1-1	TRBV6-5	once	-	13	CASSYKGDTEAFF	TGTGCCAGCAGTTACAAAGGGGACACTGAAGCTTTCTTT
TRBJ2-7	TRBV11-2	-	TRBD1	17	CASSLEPPNRGAYEQYF	TGTGCCAGCAGCTTGGAGCCCCCTAACAGGGGAGCGTACGAGCAGTACTTC
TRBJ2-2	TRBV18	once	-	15	CASSRLTGYTGELFF	TGTGCCAGCTCACGTCTTACAGGATACACCGGGGAGCTGTTTTTT
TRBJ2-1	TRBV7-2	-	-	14	CASSLVGRTNEQFF	TGTGCCAGCAGCTTAGTGGGCCGGACGAATGAGCAGTTCTTC
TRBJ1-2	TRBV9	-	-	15	CASSGRQKNNYGYTF	TGTGCCAGCAGCGGCAGACAGAAGAACAACTATGGCTACACCTTC
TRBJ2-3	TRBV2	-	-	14	CASSEPAGTDTQYF	TGTGCCAGCAGTGAACCAGCGGGCACAGATACGCAGTATTTT
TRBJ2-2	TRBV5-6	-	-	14	CASSGDAGTGELFF	TGTGCCAGCAGCGGCGACGCGGGCACCGGGGAGCTGTTTTTT
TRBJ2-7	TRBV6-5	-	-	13	CASSYSGAYEQYF	TGTGCCAGCAGTTACTCAGGGGCCTACGAGCAGTACTTC
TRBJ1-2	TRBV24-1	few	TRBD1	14	CATSDLNRGYGYTF	TGTGCCACCAGTGATTTGAACAGGGGTTACGGCTACACCTTC
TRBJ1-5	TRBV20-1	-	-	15	CSASLRTTSNQPQHF	TGCAGTGCTAGTCTCAGGACCACTAGCAATCAGCCCCAGCATTTT
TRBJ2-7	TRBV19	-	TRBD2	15	CASSSTWTSGKVQYF	TGTGCCAGTAGTTCAACCTGGACTAGCGGGAAGGTGCAGTACTTC
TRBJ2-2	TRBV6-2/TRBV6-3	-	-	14	CASSYWGNTGELFF	TGTGCCAGCAGTTACTGGGGGAACACCGGGGAGCTGTTTTTT
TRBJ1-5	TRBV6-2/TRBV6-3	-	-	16	CASSTTGTHSNQPQHF	TGTGCCAGCAGTACTACAGGGACGCATAGCAATCAGCCCCAGCATTTT
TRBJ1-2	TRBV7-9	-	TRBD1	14	CASSFRGGNYGYTF	TGTGCCAGCAGCTTCCGAGGGGGCAACTATGGCTACACCTTC
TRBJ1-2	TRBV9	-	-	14	CASSVGLQPYGYTF	TGTGCCAGCAGCGTAGGCTTGCAGCCCTATGGCTACACCTTC
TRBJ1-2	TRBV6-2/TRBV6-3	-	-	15	CASSYSFGQNYGYTF	TGTGCCAGCAGTTACTCTTTCGGACAGAACTATGGCTACACCTTC